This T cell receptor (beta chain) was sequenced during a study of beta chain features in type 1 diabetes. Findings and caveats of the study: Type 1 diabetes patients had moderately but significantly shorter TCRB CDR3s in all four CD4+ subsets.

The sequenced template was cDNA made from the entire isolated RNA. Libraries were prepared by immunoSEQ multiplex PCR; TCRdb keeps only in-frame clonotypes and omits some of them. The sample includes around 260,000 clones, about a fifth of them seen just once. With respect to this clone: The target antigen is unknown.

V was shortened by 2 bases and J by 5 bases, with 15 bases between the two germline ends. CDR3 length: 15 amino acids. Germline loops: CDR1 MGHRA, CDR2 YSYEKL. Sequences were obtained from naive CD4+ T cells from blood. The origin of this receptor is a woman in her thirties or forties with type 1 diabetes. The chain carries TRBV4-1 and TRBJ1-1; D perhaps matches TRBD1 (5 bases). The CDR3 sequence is CASSQMGGIKTEAFF. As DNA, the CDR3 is TGCGCCAGCAGCCAAATGGGGGGTATTAAGACTGAAGCTTTCTTT.